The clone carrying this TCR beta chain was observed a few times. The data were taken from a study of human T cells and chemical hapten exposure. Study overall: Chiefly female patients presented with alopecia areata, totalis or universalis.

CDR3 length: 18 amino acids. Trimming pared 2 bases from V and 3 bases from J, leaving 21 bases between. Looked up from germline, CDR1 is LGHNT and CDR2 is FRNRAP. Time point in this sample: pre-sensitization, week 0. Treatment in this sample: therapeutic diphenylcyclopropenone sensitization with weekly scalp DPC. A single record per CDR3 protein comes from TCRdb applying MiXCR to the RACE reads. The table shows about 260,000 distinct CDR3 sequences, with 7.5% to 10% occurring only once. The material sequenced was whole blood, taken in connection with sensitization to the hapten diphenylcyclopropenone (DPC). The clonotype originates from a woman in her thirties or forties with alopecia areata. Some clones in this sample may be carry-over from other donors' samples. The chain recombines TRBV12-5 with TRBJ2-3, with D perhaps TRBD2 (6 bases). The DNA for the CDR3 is TGTGCTAGTGGTTTGCCCTATGTGGGAGGCGGCGATACAGATACGCAGTATTTT. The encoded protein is CASGLPYVGGGDTDTQYF.